The 27 T cell receptor beta chains given below trace back to one sample, sequenced in a study of cytomegalovirus exposure and HLA in healthy donors. 13 Jbeta primers and 60 Vbeta primers were used for the PCR. Method: immunoSEQ multiplex PCR; TCRdb's copy keeps in-frame clones and lacks some. Of 150,000 to 200,000 clones listed, approximately 79% are singletons. The specimen sequenced was PBMCs. These TCRs come from a middle-aged man in good health and CMV-seropositive.

The genes are TRBV5-1 and TRBJ1-1; tentatively, D is TRBD1 (6 bases). V was cut by 4 bases and J by 1 base, with 11 bases left in between. Germline CDR1 and CDR2: SGHRS and YFSETQ. This CDR3 is built from 14 residues. The CDR3 coding sequence is TGCGCCAGCAGCCCGGACAGCCCGAACACTGAAGCTTTCTTT. Protein product: CASSPDSPNTEAFF.

This clone is a singleton in its sample. This chain connects TRBV11-2 to TRBJ1-1; possibly TRBD1 for D (6 bases). V was clipped by 1 base and J by 5 bases, with 17 bases between them. Looked up from germline, CDR1 is SGHAT and CDR2 is FQNNGV. This CDR3 contains 16 residues. Written as DNA, the CDR3 is TGTGCCAGCAGCTTAGTGGTTCGGGTAGGGGGAACTGAAGCTTTCTTT. It translates to CASSLVVRVGGTEAFF.

This chain joins TRBV7-2 and TRBJ2-3; D call uncertain. CDR1 SGHTA and CDR2 FQGNSA come from the germline V gene. Trimming cost V 5 bases and J 0 bases, with 6 bases left between them. There are 13 residues in the CDR3. CDR3 sequence reads: CASSPPSTDTQYF. CDR3 DNA: TGTGCCAGCAGCCCCCCTAGCACAGATACGCAGTATTTT.

This clone was picked up a small number of times. The chain is built from TRBV28 and TRBJ1-1; 8 nucleotides match TRBD1. CDR3 length: 14 amino acids. Germline V gene sequence: CDR1 MDHEN, CDR2 SYDVKM. With 3 bases clipped from V and 0 bases from J, the junction kept 0 bases outside the gene matches. The DNA of the CDR3 is TGTGCCAGCAGTTTGGACAGGGTGAACACTGAAGCTTTCTTT. Its translation is CASSLDRVNTEAFF.

V is TRBV7-9 and J is TRBJ1-4; no definite D call. Germline V gene data show CDR1 as SEHNR and CDR2 as FQNEAQ (reference sequence). This CDR3 is 15 amino acids long. V lost 1 base, J lost 8 bases, and 14 bases lay in between. CDR3 region: CASSLEAGLGEKLFF. The CDR3 DNA follows: TGTGCCAGCAGCTTAGAGGCGGGCTTGGGGGAAAAACTGTTTTTT.

This chain links TRBV29-1 with TRBJ1-1; tentative D call: TRBD1 (6 bases). V was clipped by 7 bases and J by 1 base, with 13 bases between them. Germline V lookup: CDR1 SQVTM, CDR2 ANQGSEA. The CDR3 has 13 amino acids. CDR3 DNA: TGCAGCGCACAGGGTGGGGCGAACACTGAAGCTTTCTTT. Its translation: CSAQGGANTEAFF.

This clone was recorded once. The genes are TRBV11-3 and TRBJ2-1; weak D call: TRBD2 (6 bases). Trimming stripped 5 bases from V and 0 bases from J, with 17 bases between. The germline V gene encodes CDR1 SGHNT and CDR2 YENEEA. CDR3 length: 17 residues. For the CDR3, the DNA is TGTGCCAGCAGCCCTCGTTGGGGGAGGAGCTCCTACAATGAGCAGTTCTTC. Translation gives CASSPRWGRSSYNEQFF.

This clone was detected a few times. V is TRBV10-3 and J is TRBJ1-2, with D possibly matching TRBD1 (6 bases). CDR1 ENHRY and CDR2 SYGVKD come from the germline V gene. The CDR3 sequence is 12 residues long. V was shortened by 6 bases and J by 2 bases, with 7 bases between the two germline ends. DNA of the CDR3: TGTGCCATCAGCGGACAGAACTATGGCTACACCTTC. Protein product: CAISGQNYGYTF.

Of note for this clone: Other DNA sequences in the sample encode the same CDR3. The rearrangement uses TRBV7-2 and TRBJ1-1; D remains unclear. V shed 1 base and J shed 1 base, with 7 bases lying between them. Germline V gene data show CDR1 as SGHTA and CDR2 as FQGNSA. There are 14 residues in the CDR3. The chain's CDR3 is CASSLGTANTEAFF. CDR3 DNA sequence: TGTGCCAGCAGCTTAGGAACAGCGAACACTGAAGCTTTCTTT.

The chain recombines TRBV30 with TRBJ2-5, with unresolved D. This CDR3 has 12 amino acids. Germline lookup yields CDR1 GTSNPN and CDR2 SVGIG (reference sequence). Trimming removed 2 bases at V and 4 bases at J, with 8 bases between. The CDR3 is CAWSPGGETQYF. As DNA, the CDR3 is TGTGCCTGGAGTCCCGGTGGAGAGACCCAGTACTTC.

The chain is built from TRBV5-1 and TRBJ2-1, with a possible D match to TRBD1 (6 bases). CDR1 and CDR2 from the germline V gene are SGHRS and YFSETQ. Deletions cut 4 bases from V and 4 bases from J, with 9 bases between. The CDR3 totals 13 residues. CDR3 sequence reads: CASSTDRYNEQFF. In nucleotides, the CDR3 is TGCGCCAGCAGCACAGACAGGTACAATGAGCAGTTCTTC.

The chain has TRBV7-9 and TRBJ2-5; tentatively, D is TRBD2 (6 bases). Trimming took 10 bases from V and 5 from J, leaving 14 bases between them. CDR3 length: 12 amino acids. Germline V CDR1 and CDR2: SEHNR, FQNEAQ (reference sequence). The CDR3 is CATEGITETQYF. Written as DNA, the CDR3 is TGTGCCACGGAGGGGATTACGGAGACCCAGTACTTC.

The DNA of the CDR3 is TGTGCCAGCAGATACGGGACAGGGACCACCGGGGAGCTGTTTTTT. Its protein is CASRYGTGTTGELFF. The gene calls are TRBV5-6 and TRBJ2-2, with TRBD1 matching over 9 bases. Germline V gives CDR1 SGHDT, CDR2 YYEEEE. The trim removed 5 bases at V and 4 bases at J, leaving 6 bases unmatched. There are 15 residues in the CDR3.

The V and J genes are TRBV7-2 and TRBJ1-6; TRBD1 matches at 10 bases. Per germline, CDR1 SGHTA and CDR2 FQGNSA. The CDR3 loop spans 14 amino acids. The V and J ends lost 6 bases and 8 bases, in that order; junction bases with no gene match: 4. CDR3 in amino acids: CASRRTGGDSPLHF. CDR3 in DNA: TGTGCCAGCAGGCGGACAGGGGGTGATTCACCCCTCCACTTT.

The J gene is TRBJ2-5, the V gene TRBV13, with a weak D call TRBD1 (5 bases). The last part of the DNA fits TRBJ2-7 better; the J call may be wrong. The length of the CDR3 is 14 residues. The germline gives CDR1 PRHDT, CDR2 FYEKMQ (reference sequence). The CDR3 DNA sequence: TGTGCCAGCAGCTTAGCGACAGAGCTCCACGAGCAGTACTTC. Protein: CASSLATELHEQYF.

V and J are TRBV6-5 and TRBJ1-6, with D perhaps matching TRBD1 (6 bases). The ends were cut back, 7 bases at V and 7 bases at J, with 14 bases in the middle. Germline loops: CDR1 MNHEY, CDR2 SVGAGI. This CDR3 contains 14 residues. This CDR3 is CASTFGGQNSPLHF. CDR3 DNA: TGTGCCAGCACCTTCGGGGGGCAGAATTCACCCCTCCACTTT.

The table lists this clone with a few counts. This chain links TRBV5-1 with TRBJ2-5, with TRBD1 identical over 10 bases. The CDR3 has 17 amino acids. Per germline, CDR1 SGHRS and CDR2 YFSETQ. Germline trimming cut 4 bases from V and 3 bases from J; bases unmatched to any gene: 12. In DNA form, the CDR3 reads TGCGCCAGCAGCCAAACTCGGGACAGGGGCTGGGAAGAGACCCAGTACTTC. Translated: CASSQTRDRGWEETQYF.

The rearrangement links TRBV5-6 to TRBJ1-2; 7 bases are shared with TRBD1. There are 14 residues in the CDR3. V lost 4 bases, J lost 5 bases, and 8 bases stayed unmatched. Germline lookup yields CDR1 SGHDT and CDR2 YYEEEE. Here the CDR3 reads CASSKSTGMYGYTF. The CDR3 DNA reads TGTGCCAGCAGCAAGTCGACAGGGATGTATGGCTACACCTTC.

The rearrangement links TRBV28 to TRBJ2-5; the match to TRBD1 covers 8 bases. With 4 bases clipped from V and 2 bases from J, the junction kept 15 bases outside the gene matches. Germline CDR1 and CDR2: MDHEN and SYDVKM. CDR3 length equals 18 residues. CDR3 protein: CASSSVYPDRVGQETQYF. CDR3 nucleotides: TGTGCCAGCAGTTCGGTGTACCCGGACAGGGTGGGACAAGAGACCCAGTACTTC.

The chain combines TRBV15 with TRBJ2-3; 8 bases align to TRBD2. The CDR3 extends over 15 amino acids. Per the germline V gene, CDR1 is LNHNV and CDR2 is YYDKDF (reference sequence). With 2 bases clipped from V and 5 bases from J, the junction kept 6 bases outside the gene matches. CDR3 region: CATSRPRGGQDTQYF. Here the CDR3 DNA reads TGTGCCACCAGCAGACCCCGGGGGGGCCAAGATACGCAGTATTTT.

The genes are TRBV13 and TRBJ2-5, with 9 bases that match TRBD2. The tail of the sequence fits TRBJ2-7 better, so the J call may be wrong. Germline V gene lookup returns CDR1 PRHDT and CDR2 FYEKMQ (reference sequence). The CDR3 totals 15 residues. CDR3 loop: CASSLLGGGALEQYF. CDR3 coding DNA: TGTGCCAGCAGCTTACTTGGCGGGGGGGCCCTCGAGCAGTACTTC.

The rearrangement links TRBV7-8 to TRBJ1-5, with 10 nucleotides matching TRBD1. The CDR3 totals 15 residues. V shed 5 bases and J 6 bases; nucleotides not matched to a gene: 7. Germline V gives CDR1 SGHVS, CDR2 FQNEAQ. For the CDR3, the DNA is TGTGCCAGCAGCCTACGACAGGGGGCGGTTCAGCCCCAGCATTTT. Its protein product is CASSLRQGAVQPQHF.

The V gene is TRBV5-6, the J gene TRBJ2-3; 11 bases agree with TRBD2. This CDR3 has 15 amino acids. The junction had 3 bases not matched to a gene; V was cut back by 4 bases and J by 2 bases. The germline V gene has CDR1 SGHDT and CDR2 YYEEEE. The chain's CDR3 is CASSEGLADTDTQYF. The CDR3 DNA reads as TGTGCCAGCAGCGAGGGACTAGCGGACACAGATACGCAGTATTTT.

The chain links TRBV7-2 to TRBJ2-5, with TRBD1 as a possible D gene (6 bases). V was clipped by 4 bases and J by 5 bases, with 17 bases between them. There are 15 residues in the CDR3. The V gene's germline CDR1 is SGHTA and CDR2 FQGNSA. Here the CDR3 reads CASSSARGDVETQYF. CDR3 DNA: TGTGCCAGCAGCTCTGCCAGGGGTGATGTTGAGACCCAGTACTTC.

The chain recombines TRBV6-6 with TRBJ1-1; 9 bases align to TRBD1. Trimming cost V 11 bases and J 5 bases; bases outside gene matches: 12. The CDR3 contains 14 residues. Per germline, CDR1 MNHNY and CDR2 SVGAGI (reference sequence). This CDR3 is CAVPGTGRDTEAFF. The CDR3 DNA follows: TGTGCCGTCCCCGGGACAGGGAGGGATACTGAAGCTTTCTTT.

This clone was seen more than once but under ten times. The CDR3 DNA sequence: TGTGCCAGCAGTTTAGTAGCGGGGGGGGCGGATACGCAGTATTTT. This translates into CASSLVAGGADTQYF. The chain joins TRBV28 to TRBJ2-3; the match to TRBD2 covers 11 bases. The junction had 4 bases not matched to a gene; V was cut back by 2 bases and J by 6 bases. CDR1 is MDHEN and CDR2 is SYDVKM in the germline V gene. The CDR3 covers 15 residues.

This clone was detected a few times. V gene TRBV27 combines with J gene TRBJ1-4, with D perhaps TRBD1 (6 bases). The CDR3 is 16 residues long. With 5 bases removed from V and 14 bases from J, the gap between germline ends came to 27 bases. Germline V lookup: CDR1 MNHEY, CDR2 SMNVEV (reference sequence). CDR3 residues: CASSISGQRDAGLLFF. The CDR3, as DNA: TGTGCCAGCAGTATCTCTGGACAGAGGGATGCCGGGCTGCTGTTTTTT.